This TCR beta chain was documented in a study of lymphopenia after photon versus proton radiotherapy. Study-level findings and limits: Authors raise, but do not show, better survival with proton therapy. Photon-treated patients lost naive T cells and TCR diversity; proton-treated stayed stable.

As to this clone: The antigen is not known.

V was clipped by 6 bases and J by 4 bases; unmatched bases: 10. There are 17 residues in the CDR3. Germline values: CDR1 SNHLY, CDR2 FYNNEI. TCRdb's copy holds only in-frame clones and misses some; the assay was immunoSEQ multiplex PCR. The sample records approximately 170,000 clones, 80% to 90% being singletons. V usage is TRBV2 and J usage is TRBJ2-2, with 11 bases matching TRBD2. This receptor was taken from a man aged 45-60 years with gastric cancer. The sequences come from peripheral blood, collected from a patient treated with photon-based radiotherapy. The CDR3 region is CASSYTSGRGGTGELFF. The CDR3 bases are TGTGCCAGCAGCTACACTAGCGGGAGAGGCGGCACCGGGGAGCTGTTTTTT.